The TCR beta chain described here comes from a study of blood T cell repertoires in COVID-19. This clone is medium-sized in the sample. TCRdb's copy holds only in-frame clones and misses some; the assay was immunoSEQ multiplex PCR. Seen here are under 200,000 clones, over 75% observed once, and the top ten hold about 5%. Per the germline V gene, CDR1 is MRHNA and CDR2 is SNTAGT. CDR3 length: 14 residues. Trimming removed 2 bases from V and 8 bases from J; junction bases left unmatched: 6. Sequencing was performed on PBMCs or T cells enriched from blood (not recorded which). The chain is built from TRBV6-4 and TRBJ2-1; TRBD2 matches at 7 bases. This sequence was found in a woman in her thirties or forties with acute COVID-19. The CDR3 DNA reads TGTGCCAGCAGTGACCCGACTGGGGGGGATGAGCAGTTCTTC. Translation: CASSDPTGGDEQFF.